This TCR beta chain was retrieved from a study of blood T cell repertoires in COVID-19. Study in general: PBMCs, B-cell-depleted T cells, or T cells were the source of the cDNA or gDNA that made up the material.

TCRdb keeps only in-frame clones here, not all; method: immunoSEQ multiplex PCR. The table has just over 250,000 clones, roughly 88% seen once. Enrolled during active infection, Seattle patients were then followed longitudinally. The source material was peripheral blood. This TCR derives from a woman between 70 and 85 years old with COVID-19, enrolled during active disease.

CDR3 bases: TGCGCCAGCAGCAAACAGGCGAACACTGAAGCTTTCTTT. Protein sequence: CASSKQANTEAFF. The chain recombines TRBV5-1 with TRBJ1-1; D possibly corresponds to TRBD1 (5 bases). CDR1 SGHRS and CDR2 YFSETQ come from the germline V gene. V shed 4 bases and J shed 1 base, with 8 bases lying between them. This CDR3 is built from 13 residues.